This T cell receptor beta chain emerged from a study of response to subunit inactivated influenza vaccine. This clonotype has a count of ten or more. Its antigen is undetermined. TCRdb used MiXCR to reprocess the RT-PCR reads, holding one entry per CDR3 protein. The data hold 550,000 to 650,000 distinct CDR3 sequences, with 12% observed a single time. This CDR3 region has 15 residues. V lost 2 bases, J lost 2 bases, and 9 bases lay in between. General observations from the study: The authors put forward the suggestion that each seasonal influenza vaccination may bring in only a limited number of new T cells.

The chain has TRBV12-3 or TRBV12-4 and TRBJ2-2; D unclear. This TCR derives from a man in his fifties or sixties who received an inactivated influenza vaccine. Sample: PBMCs from blood, taken on the day of vaccination. CDR3 nucleotides: TGTGCCAGCAGTTTACGGCCAAGTAACACCGGGGAGCTGTTTTTT. This sequence encodes CASSLRPSNTGELFF.